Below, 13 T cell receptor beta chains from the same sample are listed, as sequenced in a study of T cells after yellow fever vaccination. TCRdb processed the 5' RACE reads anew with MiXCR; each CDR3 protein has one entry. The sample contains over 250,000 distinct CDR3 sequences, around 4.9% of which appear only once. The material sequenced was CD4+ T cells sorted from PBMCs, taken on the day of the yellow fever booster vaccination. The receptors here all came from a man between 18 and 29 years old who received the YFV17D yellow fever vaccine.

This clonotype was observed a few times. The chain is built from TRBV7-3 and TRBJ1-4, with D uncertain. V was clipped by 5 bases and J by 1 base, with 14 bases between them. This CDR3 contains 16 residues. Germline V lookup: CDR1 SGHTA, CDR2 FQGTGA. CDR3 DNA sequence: TGTGCCAGCAGCCCCGGCCTGTTTAGAACTAATGAAAAACTGTTTTTT. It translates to CASSPGLFRTNEKLFF.

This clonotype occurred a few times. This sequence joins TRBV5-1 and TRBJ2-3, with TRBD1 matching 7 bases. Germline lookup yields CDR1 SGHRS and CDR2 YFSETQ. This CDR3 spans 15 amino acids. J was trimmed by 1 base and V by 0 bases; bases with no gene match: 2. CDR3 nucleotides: TGCGCCAGCAGCTTGGCGGGACAGCGCACAGATACGCAGTATTTT. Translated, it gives CASSLAGQRTDTQYF.

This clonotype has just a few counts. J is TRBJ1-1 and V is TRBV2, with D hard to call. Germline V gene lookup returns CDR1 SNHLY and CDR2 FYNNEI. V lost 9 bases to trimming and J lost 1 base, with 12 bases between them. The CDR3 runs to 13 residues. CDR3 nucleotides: TGTGCCAGTACGCAGGAGACGAACACTGAAGCTTTCTTT. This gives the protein CASTQETNTEAFF.

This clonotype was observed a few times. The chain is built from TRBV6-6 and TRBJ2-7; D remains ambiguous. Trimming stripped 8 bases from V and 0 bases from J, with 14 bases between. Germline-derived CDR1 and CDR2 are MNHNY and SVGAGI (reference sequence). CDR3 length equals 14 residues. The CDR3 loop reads CASQGPNLSYEQYV. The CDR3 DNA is TGTGCCAGCCAAGGTCCTAACCTCTCCTACGAGCAGTACGTC.

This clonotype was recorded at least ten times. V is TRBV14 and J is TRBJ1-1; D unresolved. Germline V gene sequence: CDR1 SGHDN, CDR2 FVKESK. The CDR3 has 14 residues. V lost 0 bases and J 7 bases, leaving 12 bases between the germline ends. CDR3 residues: CASSQEWTTGEAFF. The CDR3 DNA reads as TGTGCCAGCAGCCAAGAGTGGACGACGGGTGAAGCTTTCTTT.

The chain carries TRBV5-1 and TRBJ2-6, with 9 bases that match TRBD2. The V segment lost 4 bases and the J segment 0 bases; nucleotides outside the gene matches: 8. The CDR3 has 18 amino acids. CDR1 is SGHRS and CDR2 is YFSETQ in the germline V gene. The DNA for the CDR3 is TGCGCCAGCAGCCCCCGCCTAGCGGGGACCTCTGGGGCCAACGTCCTGACTTTC. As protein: CASSPRLAGTSGANVLTF.

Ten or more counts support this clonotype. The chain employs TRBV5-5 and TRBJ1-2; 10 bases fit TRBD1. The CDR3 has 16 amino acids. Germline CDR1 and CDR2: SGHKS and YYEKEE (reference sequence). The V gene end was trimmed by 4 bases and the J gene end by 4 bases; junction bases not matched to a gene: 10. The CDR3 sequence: CASSRTDRGLGYGYTF. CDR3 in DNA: TGTGCCAGCAGCCGGACCGACAGGGGGCTAGGCTATGGCTACACCTTC.

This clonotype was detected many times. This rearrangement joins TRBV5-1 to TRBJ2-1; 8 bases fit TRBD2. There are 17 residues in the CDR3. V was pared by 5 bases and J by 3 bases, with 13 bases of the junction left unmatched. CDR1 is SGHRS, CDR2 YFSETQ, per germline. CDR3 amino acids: CASSLTPAGAVYNEQFF. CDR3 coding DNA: TGCGCCAGCAGTCTCACCCCAGCGGGGGCCGTCTACAATGAGCAGTTCTTC.

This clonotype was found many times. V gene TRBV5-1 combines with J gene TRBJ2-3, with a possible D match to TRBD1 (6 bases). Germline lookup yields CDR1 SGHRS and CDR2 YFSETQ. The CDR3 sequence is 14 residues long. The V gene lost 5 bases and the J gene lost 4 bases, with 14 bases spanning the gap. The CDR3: CASRTGTPPDTQYF. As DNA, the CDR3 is TGCGCCAGCAGGACCGGGACACCCCCAGATACGCAGTATTTT.

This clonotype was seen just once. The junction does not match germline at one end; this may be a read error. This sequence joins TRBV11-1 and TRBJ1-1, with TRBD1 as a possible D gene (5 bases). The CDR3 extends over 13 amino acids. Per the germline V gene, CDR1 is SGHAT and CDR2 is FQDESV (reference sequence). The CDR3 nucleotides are TGTGCCTGCAGCTTCAGGGTTGCGACTGAAGCTTTCTTT. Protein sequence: CACSFRVATEAFF. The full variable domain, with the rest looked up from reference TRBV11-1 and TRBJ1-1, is EAEVAQSPRYKITEKSQAVAFWCDPISGHATLYWYRQILGQGPELLVQFQDESVVDDSQLPKDRFSAERLKGVDSTLKIQPAELGDSAMYLCACSFRVATEAFFGQGTRLTVV.

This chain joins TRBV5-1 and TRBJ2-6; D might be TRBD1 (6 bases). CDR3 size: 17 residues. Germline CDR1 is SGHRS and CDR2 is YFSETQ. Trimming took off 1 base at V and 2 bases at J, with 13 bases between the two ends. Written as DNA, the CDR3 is TGCGCCAGCAGCTTGTACAGGGATTTGGCTGGGGCCAACGTCCTGACTTTC. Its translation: CASSLYRDLAGANVLTF.

The CDR3 loop reads CASSLDVAGGKNIQYF. In nucleotides, the CDR3 is TGTGCCAGCAGCTTAGATGTGGCGGGGGGCAAAAACATTCAGTACTTC. This chain connects TRBV7-2 to TRBJ2-4, with 8 nucleotides matching TRBD2. The V gene end was trimmed by 1 base and the J gene end by 3 bases; junction bases not matched to a gene: 5. The CDR3 runs 16 residues. Germline lookup yields CDR1 SGHTA and CDR2 FQGNSA.

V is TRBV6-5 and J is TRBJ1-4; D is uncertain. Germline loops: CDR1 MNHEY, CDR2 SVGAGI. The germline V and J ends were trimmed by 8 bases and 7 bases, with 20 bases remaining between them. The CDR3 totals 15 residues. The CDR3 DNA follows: TGTGCCAGCTCCTACGCGGGCCTGAAGGGTGAAAAACTGTTTTTT. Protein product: CASSYAGLKGEKLFF.